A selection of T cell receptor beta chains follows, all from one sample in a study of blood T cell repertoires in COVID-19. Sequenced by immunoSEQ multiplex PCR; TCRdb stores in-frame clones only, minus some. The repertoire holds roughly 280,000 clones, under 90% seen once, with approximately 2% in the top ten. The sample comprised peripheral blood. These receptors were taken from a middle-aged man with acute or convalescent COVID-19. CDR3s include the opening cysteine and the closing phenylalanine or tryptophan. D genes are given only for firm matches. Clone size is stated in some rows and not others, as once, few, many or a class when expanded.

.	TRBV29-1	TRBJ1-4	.	CSVERPGEKLFF	TGCAGCGTTGAACGACCAGGGGAAAAACTGTTTTTT
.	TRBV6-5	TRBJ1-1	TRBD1	CASRTGVGEAFF	TGTGCCAGCAGGACAGGGGTTGGTGAAGCTTTCTTT
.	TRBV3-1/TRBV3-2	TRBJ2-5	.	CASSQERTGQETQYF	TGTGCCAGCAGCCAAGAAAGGACTGGGCAAGAGACCCAGTACTTC
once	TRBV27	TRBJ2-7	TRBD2	CASSPGLAGGHPTPYEQYF	TGTGCCAGCAGCCCCGGACTAGCGGGGGGACACCCAACACCCTACGAGCAGTACTTC
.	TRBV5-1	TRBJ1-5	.	CASSLVGDSNQPQHF	TGCGCCAGCAGCTTGGTAGGGGATAGCAATCAGCCCCAGCATTTT
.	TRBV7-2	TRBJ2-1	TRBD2	CASSLAGLAGNNEQFF	TGTGCCAGCAGCTTAGCCGGACTAGCGGGGAACAATGAGCAGTTCTTC
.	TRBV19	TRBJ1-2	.	CASSTPDSLSFYGYTF	TGTGCCAGTAGTACCCCCGACAGCCTAAGCTTTTATGGCTACACCTTC
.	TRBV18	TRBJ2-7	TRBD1	CASSPTGQLKYEQYF	TGTGCCAGCTCACCAACGGGACAGCTAAAGTACGAGCAGTACTTC
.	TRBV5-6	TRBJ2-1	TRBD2	CASSLEGYTSGGYNEQFF	TGTGCCAGCAGCTTGGAAGGGTACACTAGCGGGGGCTACAATGAGCAGTTCTTC
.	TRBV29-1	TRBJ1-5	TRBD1	CSVQGTEGQPQHF	TGCAGCGTTCAGGGGACAGAGGGACAGCCCCAGCATTTT
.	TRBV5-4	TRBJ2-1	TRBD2	CASSETLAVSSYNEQFF	TGTGCCAGCAGCGAAACCCTAGCGGTGAGCTCCTACAATGAGCAGTTCTTC
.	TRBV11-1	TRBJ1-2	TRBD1	CASSGRGTGYTF	TGTGCCAGCAGCGGCAGGGGGACTGGCTACACCTTC
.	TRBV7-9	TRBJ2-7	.	CASSRQVYEQYF	TGTGCCAGCAGCCGACAGGTCTACGAGCAGTACTTC
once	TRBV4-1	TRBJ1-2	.	CASSQGVTENYGYTF	TGCGCCAGCAGCCAAGGGGTGACGGAGAACTATGGCTACACCTTC
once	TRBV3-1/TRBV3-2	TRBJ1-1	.	CASSKSDRTNTEAFF	TGTGCCAGCAGCAAATCCGACAGGACGAACACTGAAGCTTTCTTT
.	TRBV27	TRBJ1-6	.	CASRPTGFDSPLHF	TGTGCCAGCAGACCGACAGGCTTTGATTCACCCCTCCACTTT
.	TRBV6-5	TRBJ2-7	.	CASRYRESSSTYF	TGTGCCAGCAGGTACAGAGAATCGTCGAGCACGTACTTC
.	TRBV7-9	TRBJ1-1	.	CASRGAVHTEAFF	TGTGCCAGCCGGGGGGCGGTCCACACTGAAGCTTTCTTT
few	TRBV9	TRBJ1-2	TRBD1	CASSVAQGGYYGYTF	TGTGCCAGCAGCGTAGCTCAGGGGGGATACTATGGCTACACCTTC
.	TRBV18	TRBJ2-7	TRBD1	CASATGQTTYEQYF	TGTGCCAGCGCCACGGGACAGACAACCTACGAGCAGTACTTC
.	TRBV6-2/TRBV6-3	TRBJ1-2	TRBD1	CASSYRQGDYGYTF	TGTGCCAGCAGTTACAGACAGGGCGACTATGGCTACACCTTC
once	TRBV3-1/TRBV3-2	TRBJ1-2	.	CASSQDWPGENYGYTF	TGTGCCAGCAGCCAAGATTGGCCAGGGGAGAACTATGGCTACACCTTC